This TCR beta chain was identified in a study of blood T cell repertoires in COVID-19. Study overall: COVID-19 samples, acute and convalescent, were from the United States, Italy and Spain.

Per the authors' pipeline: From reference gene primer amplification, estimates of nucleated cell counts were derived. Libraries were prepared by immunoSEQ multiplex PCR; TCRdb keeps only in-frame clonotypes and omits some of them. From that table come the V and J calls and clone size; the DNA was used to work out D and trimming. The data show some 43,000 clones, 75% to 90% seen once. This CDR3 is 16 amino acids long. V trimming: 4 bases; J trimming: 6 bases; junction bases outside the gene matches: 8. The germline V gene encodes CDR1 SQVTM and CDR2 ANQGSEA. The TCR was taken from a human donor in a cohort sampled during active COVID-19. Specimen: peripheral blood. The gene calls are TRBV29-1 and TRBJ2-3; 15 positions agree with TRBD2. DNA of the CDR3: TGCAGCGTTGGTCGGACTAGCGGGAGGGCAAGGGATACGCAGTATTTT. Translation: CSVGRTSGRARDTQYF.